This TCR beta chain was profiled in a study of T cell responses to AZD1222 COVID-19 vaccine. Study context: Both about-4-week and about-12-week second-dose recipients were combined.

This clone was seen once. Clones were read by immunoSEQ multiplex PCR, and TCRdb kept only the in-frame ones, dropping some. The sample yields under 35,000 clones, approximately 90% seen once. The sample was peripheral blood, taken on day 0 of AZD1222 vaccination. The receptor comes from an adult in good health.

This CDR3 reads CATSDTGLAGYNEQFF. CDR3 DNA: TGTGCCACCAGTGATACGGGACTAGCGGGTTACAATGAGCAGTTCTTC. The rearrangement links TRBV24-1 to TRBJ2-1; 12 positions agree with TRBD2. This CDR3 spans 16 amino acids. Germline CDR1 and CDR2: KGHDR and SFDVKD. The V gene end was trimmed by 3 bases and the J gene end by 4 bases; junction bases not matched to a gene: 3.